These 21 T cell receptor beta chains came from one sample sequenced in a study of early T cells in non-severe SARS-CoV-2 infection. From the 5' RACE reads, TCRdb called clonotypes with MiXCR, one entry per CDR3 protein. The profile shows 80,000 to 95,000 distinct CDR3 sequences, more than 13% of them singletons. Sequenced sample: whole blood. The source of these receptors is an adult who was a healthcare worker with PCR-confirmed SARS-CoV-2 infection or an uninfected control (not recorded which).

The rearrangement joins TRBV6-5 to TRBJ1-1; a possible D gene is TRBD1 (5 bases). The CDR3 is made up of 15 amino acids. Between the trimmed V and J ends, which lost 5 bases and 10 bases, there was a span of 23 bases. Germline V gives CDR1 MNHEY, CDR2 SVGAGI. Here the CDR3 reads CASSKNPDGRGTAFF. In DNA, the CDR3 is TGTGCCAGCAGTAAGAACCCGGACGGACGAGGGACAGCTTTCTTT.

V and J are TRBV29-1 and TRBJ1-2, with D uncertain. From germline, CDR1 is SQVTM and CDR2 ANQGSEA. The CDR3 is made up of 14 amino acids. Trimming removed 4 bases at V and 0 bases at J, with 12 bases between. As DNA, the CDR3 is TGCAGCGTTGCGCAGGCCTTAGCTAACTATGGCTACACCTTC. Translated, it gives CSVAQALANYGYTF.

The chain employs TRBV7-8 and TRBJ2-1, with 8 nucleotides matching TRBD2. Germline CDR1 reads SGHVS; CDR2 reads FQNEAQ. CDR3 length equals 15 residues. The J segment lost 3 bases and the V segment lost 3 bases, leaving 4 bases of the junction unmatched. For the CDR3, the DNA is TGTGCCAGCAGCTTTAGGCGGGGGGTCTACAATGAGCAGTTCTTC. Protein: CASSFRRGVYNEQFF.

The J gene is TRBJ2-7, the V gene TRBV29-1; D ambiguous. Trimming stripped 4 bases from V and 3 bases from J, with 10 bases between. The CDR3 runs 12 residues. Germline V lookup: CDR1 SQVTM, CDR2 ANQGSEA. The CDR3: CSVVIGNYEQYF. In DNA form, the CDR3 reads TGCAGCGTTGTTATTGGAAACTACGAGCAGTACTTC.

This clonotype appeared many times. V gene TRBV4-2 combines with J gene TRBJ1-1; the D is unclear. Trimming shortened V by 2 bases and J by 4 bases, and 8 bases separated the two germline ends. The germline V gene has CDR1 LGHNA and CDR2 YNFKEQ. The CDR3 has 13 amino acids. CDR3 sequence reads: CASSQRVSTEAFF. As DNA, the CDR3 is TGTGCCAGCAGCCAACGGGTGAGCACTGAAGCTTTCTTT.

The chain has TRBV7-3 and TRBJ1-1, with 7 bases identical to TRBD1. The length of the CDR3 is 15 residues. Trimming removed 5 bases from V and 2 bases from J; junction bases left unmatched: 8. The germline CDR1 and CDR2 sequences are SGHTA and FQGTGA. CDR3 loop: CASSPAEGANTEAFF. The CDR3 DNA is TGTGCCAGCAGCCCTGCGGAGGGGGCCAACACTGAAGCTTTCTTT. Variable domain in full (rest from reference TRBV7-3 and TRBJ1-1): GAGVSQTPSNKVTEKGKYVELRCDPISGHTALYWYRQSLGQGPEFLIYFQGTGAADDSGLPNDRFFAVRPEGSVSTLKIQRTERGDSAVYLCASSPAEGANTEAFFGQGTRLTVV.

This clonotype occurred many times. The rearrangement uses TRBV29-1 and TRBJ2-1; the match to TRBD1 covers 12 bases. CDR1 and CDR2 from the germline V gene are SQVTM and ANQGSEA. Trimming cost V 5 bases and J 7 bases; bases outside gene matches: 6. The CDR3 totals 14 residues. CDR3 loop: CSVRGTGGINEQFF. CDR3 bases: TGCAGCGTTCGGGGGACAGGGGGCATTAATGAGCAGTTCTTC.

The chain carries TRBV5-1 and TRBJ1-2; 8 bases align to TRBD1. V was clipped by 4 bases and J by 8 bases; unmatched bases: 7. This CDR3 region has 13 residues. Germline CDR1 is SGHRS and CDR2 is YFSETQ. CDR3 loop: CASSTSGTGGYTF. CDR3 in DNA: TGCGCCAGCAGCACTTCCGGGACAGGAGGCTACACCTTC.

There are many counts of this clonotype. The chain employs TRBV11-2 and TRBJ2-7; 10 bases are shared with TRBD2. Losses at the gene ends were 5 bases for V and 6 bases for J; bases not matched to a gene: 4. CDR3 length: 13 residues. Germline V gene data show CDR1 as SGHAT and CDR2 as FQNNGV. Written as DNA, the CDR3 is TGTGCCAGCAGCGGGACTAGCGACACCGAGCAGTACTTC. Residues: CASSGTSDTEQYF.

V gene TRBV29-1 combines with J gene TRBJ2-3; possibly TRBD2 for D (7 bases). The ends were cut back, 3 bases at V and 4 bases at J, with 11 bases in the middle. Germline V gene data show CDR1 as SQVTM and CDR2 as ANQGSEA. The CDR3 covers 13 residues. The CDR3 bases are TGCAGCGTTGACAGGGGAGGGGCAGATACGCAGTATTTT. Protein sequence: CSVDRGGADTQYF.

There are many counts of this clonotype. The V and J genes are TRBV12-3 or TRBV12-4 and TRBJ2-4; no firm D call. Trimming cost V 5 bases and J 6 bases, with 5 bases left between them. The CDR3 covers 11 residues. The CDR3 DNA is TGTGCCAGCAGTGTAGGAAACATTCAGTACTTC. Amino acid sequence: CASSVGNIQYF.

This clonotype was recorded at least ten times. The V call is TRBV6-6, the J call TRBJ1-6, with D hard to call. The CDR3 runs to 13 residues. Germline V CDR1 and CDR2: MNHNY, SVGAGI (reference sequence). V lost 4 bases and J lost 10, with 11 bases in between. CDR3 DNA: TGTGCCAGCAGTTTAGCCCTGGGGTCACCCCTCCACTTT. As protein: CASSLALGSPLHF.

V usage is TRBV7-8 and J usage is TRBJ2-7; possible D gene TRBD2, 6 bases. The V and J ends lost 2 bases and 4 bases respectively, with 15 bases between them. This CDR3 is built from 15 residues. Germline CDR1 reads SGHVS; CDR2 reads FQNEAQ. As DNA, the CDR3 is TGTGCCAGCAGCTTATATGGAGGGTCGGGGTACGAGCAGTACTTC. It is translated as CASSLYGGSGYEQYF.

This clonotype showed up just a few times. The chain links TRBV6-5 to TRBJ2-1; perhaps TRBD2 as D (5 bases). Germline V gene sequence: CDR1 MNHEY, CDR2 SVGAGI. The CDR3 sequence is 14 residues long. V was clipped by 5 bases and J by 5 bases, with 13 bases between them. The DNA of the CDR3 is TGTGCCAGCAGTACTCGGAGCGGCCACAATGAGCAGTTCTTC. This translates into CASSTRSGHNEQFF.

The chain is built from TRBV6-2 or TRBV6-3 and TRBJ2-5, with D possibly matching TRBD2 (7 bases). This CDR3 is built from 13 residues. The germline gives CDR1 MNHEY, CDR2 SVGEGT. V was cut by 6 bases and J by 5 bases, with 13 bases left in between. DNA for the CDR3: TGTGCCAGCAGGCTACGGGGGGCGGAGACCCAGTACTTC. Translating gives CASRLRGAETQYF.

The rearrangement joins TRBV5-1 to TRBJ1-1; the D is unclear. V lost 0 bases to trimming and J lost 2 bases, with 11 bases between them. The CDR3 extends over 15 amino acids. Germline V gives CDR1 SGHRS, CDR2 YFSETQ. CDR3 nucleotide sequence: TGCGCCAGCAGCTTGGACACCCTAGGAAACACTGAAGCTTTCTTT. Protein: CASSLDTLGNTEAFF.

The rearrangement links TRBV7-2 to TRBJ2-1; no clear D. The CDR3 has 16 amino acids. CDR1 and CDR2 (germline): SGHTA, FQGNSA. Trimming stripped 0 bases from V and 4 bases from J, with 13 bases between. The CDR3: CASSLAPTLVYNEQFF. The CDR3 region has the DNA TGTGCCAGCAGCTTAGCCCCCACGTTGGTGTACAATGAGCAGTTCTTC.

This clonotype was observed many times. This rearrangement joins TRBV7-3 to TRBJ2-3, with D perhaps matching TRBD1 or TRBD2 (5 bases each). V lost 1 base, J lost 5 bases, and 10 bases lay in between. The germline CDR1 and CDR2 sequences are SGHTA and FQGTGA. CDR3 size: 14 residues. CDR3 amino acids: CASSLNGAGDTQYF. CDR3 sequence (DNA): TGTGCCAGCAGCTTAAACGGGGCAGGAGATACGCAGTATTTT.

This clonotype has more than one count but fewer than ten. The chain joins TRBV29-1 to TRBJ1-1; D uncertain. Germline loops: CDR1 SQVTM, CDR2 ANQGSEA. V lost 5 bases and J 0 bases, leaving 1 base between the germline ends. The CDR3 covers 10 residues. The CDR3 DNA is TGCAGCGTTCTGAACACTGAAGCTTTCTTT. Its protein product is CSVLNTEAFF.

This clonotype turned up a few times. The rearrangement links TRBV21-1 to TRBJ2-7; TRBD2, as called in the table, went unchecked against the DNA. TRBV21-1 is a pseudogene locus. The CDR3 sequence is 15 residues long. Here the CDR3 DNA reads TGTGCCAGCAGCTTCATAGCGGGGGGGGAAATCGAGCAGTACTTC. Translated: CASSFIAGGEIEQYF.

Many counts were recorded for this clonotype. The chain recombines TRBV7-2 with TRBJ2-5, with D uncertain. Looked up from germline, CDR1 is SGHTA and CDR2 is FQGNSA. V shed 5 bases and J shed 1 base, with 8 bases lying between them. This CDR3 contains 13 residues. The CDR3 is CASSRAFQETQYF. The CDR3 bases are TGTGCCAGCAGCCGGGCCTTCCAAGAGACCCAGTACTTC.